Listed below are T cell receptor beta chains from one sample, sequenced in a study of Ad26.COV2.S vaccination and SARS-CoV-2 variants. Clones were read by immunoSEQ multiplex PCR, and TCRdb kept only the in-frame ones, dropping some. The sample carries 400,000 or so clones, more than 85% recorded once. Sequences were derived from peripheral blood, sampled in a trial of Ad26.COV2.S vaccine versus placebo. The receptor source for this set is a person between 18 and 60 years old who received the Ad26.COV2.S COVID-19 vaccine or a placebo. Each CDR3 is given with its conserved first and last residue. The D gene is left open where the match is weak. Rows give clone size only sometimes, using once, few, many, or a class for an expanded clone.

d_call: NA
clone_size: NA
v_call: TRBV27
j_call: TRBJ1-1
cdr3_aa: CASPRTFF
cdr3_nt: TGTGCCAGCCCCAGAACTTTCTTT

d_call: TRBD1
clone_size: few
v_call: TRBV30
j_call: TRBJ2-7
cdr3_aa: CAWNAGTASYEQYF
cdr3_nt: TGTGCCTGGAACGCAGGGACAGCCTCCTACGAGCAGTACTTC

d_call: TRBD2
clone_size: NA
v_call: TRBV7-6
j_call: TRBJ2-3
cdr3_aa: CASSPRVQRGTDTQYF
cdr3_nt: TGTGCCAGCAGCCCCAGGGTCCAGCGGGGTACAGATACGCAGTATTTT

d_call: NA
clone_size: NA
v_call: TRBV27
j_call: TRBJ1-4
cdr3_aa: CASSRDGRPGAEKLFF
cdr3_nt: TGTGCCAGCAGTCGGGATGGGCGCCCTGGAGCCGAAAAACTGTTTTTT

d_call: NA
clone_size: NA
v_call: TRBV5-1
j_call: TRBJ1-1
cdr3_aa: CASSSPGRVNTEAFF
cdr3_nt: TGCGCCAGCAGCTCGCCGGGACGGGTGAACACTGAAGCTTTCTTT

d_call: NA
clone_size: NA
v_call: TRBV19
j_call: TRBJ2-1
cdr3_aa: CASSMGGASYNEQFF
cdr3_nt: TGTGCCAGTAGTATGGGGGGCGCCTCCTACAATGAGCAGTTCTTC

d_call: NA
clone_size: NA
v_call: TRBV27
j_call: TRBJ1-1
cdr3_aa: CASSRTGTEAFF
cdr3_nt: TGTGCCAGCAGCCGAACAGGGACTGAAGCTTTCTTT

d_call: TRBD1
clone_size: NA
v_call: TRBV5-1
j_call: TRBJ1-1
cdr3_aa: CASSSQGANTEAFF
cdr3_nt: TGCGCCAGCAGCTCACAGGGGGCGAACACTGAAGCTTTCTTT

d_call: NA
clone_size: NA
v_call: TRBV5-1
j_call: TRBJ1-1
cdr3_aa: CASSLASRLTEAFF
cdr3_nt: TGCGCCAGCAGCTTGGCTAGCAGGCTCACTGAAGCTTTCTTT

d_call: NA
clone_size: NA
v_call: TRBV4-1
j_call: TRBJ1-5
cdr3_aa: CASSQSYGSNQPQHF
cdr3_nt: TGCGCCAGCAGCCAGTCATACGGAAGCAATCAGCCCCAGCATTTT

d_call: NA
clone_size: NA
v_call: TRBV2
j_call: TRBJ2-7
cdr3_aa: CASSQPNDGTFSSYEQYF
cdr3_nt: TGTGCCAGCAGCCAACCCAATGATGGGACTTTCAGCTCCTACGAGCAGTACTTC

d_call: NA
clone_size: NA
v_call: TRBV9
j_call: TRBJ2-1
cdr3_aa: CASSMDWSSYNEQFF
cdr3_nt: TGTGCCAGCAGCATGGACTGGAGCTCCTACAATGAGCAGTTCTTC

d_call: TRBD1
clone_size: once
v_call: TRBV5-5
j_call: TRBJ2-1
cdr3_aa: CASSLRDRAYNEQFF
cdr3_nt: TGTGCCAGCAGCTTGAGGGACAGAGCCTACAATGAGCAGTTCTTC

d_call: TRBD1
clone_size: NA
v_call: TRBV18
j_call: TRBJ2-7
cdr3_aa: CASSTGQGTYEQYF
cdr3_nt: TGTGCCAGCTCCACGGGACAGGGGACCTACGAGCAGTACTTC

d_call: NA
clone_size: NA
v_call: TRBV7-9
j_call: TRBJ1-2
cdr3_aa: CASSPAPTGLGYTF
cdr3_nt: TGTGCCAGCAGCCCGGCCCCTACAGGGTTGGGCTACACCTTC

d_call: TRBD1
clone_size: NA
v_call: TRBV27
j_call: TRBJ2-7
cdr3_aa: CASSGRGLYEQYF
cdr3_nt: TGTGCCAGCAGCGGCAGGGGGCTTTACGAGCAGTACTTC

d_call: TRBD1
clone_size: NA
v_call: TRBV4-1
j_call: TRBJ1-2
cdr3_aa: CASSHPKGQGLNYGYTF
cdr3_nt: TGCGCCAGCAGCCACCCCAAGGGACAGGGGCTTAACTATGGCTACACCTTC

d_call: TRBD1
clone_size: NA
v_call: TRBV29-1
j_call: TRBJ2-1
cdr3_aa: CSVEEGGTWGFF
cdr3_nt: TGCAGCGTTGAAGAAGGGGGCACCTGGGGGTTCTTC

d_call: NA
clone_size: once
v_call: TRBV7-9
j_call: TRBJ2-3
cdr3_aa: CASSFKTYDTQYF
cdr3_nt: TGTGCCAGCAGCTTTAAAACCTACGATACGCAGTATTTT

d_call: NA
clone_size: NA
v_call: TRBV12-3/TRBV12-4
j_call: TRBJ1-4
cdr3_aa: CASSRLAEKLFF
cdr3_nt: TGTGCCAGCAGCAGGTTGGCTGAAAAACTGTTTTTT

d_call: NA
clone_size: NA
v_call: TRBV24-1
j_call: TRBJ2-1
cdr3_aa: CATSDAVSYNEQFF
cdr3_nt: TGTGCCACCAGTGACGCGGTTTCCTACAATGAGCAGTTCTTC

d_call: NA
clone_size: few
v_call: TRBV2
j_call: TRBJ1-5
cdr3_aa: CASRRHENQPQHF
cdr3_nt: TGTGCCAGCAGAAGACACGAGAATCAGCCCCAGCATTTT

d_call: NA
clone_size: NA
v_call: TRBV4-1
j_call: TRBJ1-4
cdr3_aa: CASSQQMRAGGEKLFF
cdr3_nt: TGCGCCAGCAGCCAGCAAATGAGGGCCGGTGGCGAAAAACTGTTTTTT

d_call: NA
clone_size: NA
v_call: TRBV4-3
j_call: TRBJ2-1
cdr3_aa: CASSQGVGNEQFF
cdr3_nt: TGCGCCAGCAGCCAGGGAGTGGGCAATGAGCAGTTCTTC

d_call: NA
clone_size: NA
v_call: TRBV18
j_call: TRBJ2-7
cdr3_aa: CASSPGSSSYEQYF
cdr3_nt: TGTGCCAGCTCACCGGGGTCTAGCAGCTACGAGCAGTACTTC

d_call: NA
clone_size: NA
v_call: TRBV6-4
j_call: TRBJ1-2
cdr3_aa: CASRDRNYGYTF
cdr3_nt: TGTGCCAGCAGGGACCGTAACTATGGCTACACCTTC

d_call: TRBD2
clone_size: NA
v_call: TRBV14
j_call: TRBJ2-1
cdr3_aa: CASSQVRRLADYNEQFF
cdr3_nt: TGTGCCAGCAGCCAAGTACGGAGACTAGCGGACTACAATGAGCAGTTCTTC

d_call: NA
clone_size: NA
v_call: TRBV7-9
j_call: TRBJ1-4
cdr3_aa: CASSLATGGLGEKLFF
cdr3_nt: TGTGCCAGCAGCTTAGCGACTGGGGGGCTTGGGGAAAAACTGTTTTTT

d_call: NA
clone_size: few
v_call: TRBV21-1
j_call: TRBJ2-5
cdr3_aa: CASSKDPPREQETQYF
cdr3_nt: TGTGCCAGCAGCAAAGATCCACCGCGGGAGCAAGAGACCCAGTACTTC

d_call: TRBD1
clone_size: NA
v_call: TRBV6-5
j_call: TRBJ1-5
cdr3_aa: CASSRQGGQPQHF
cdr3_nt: TGTGCCAGCAGTCGACAGGGAGGTCAGCCCCAGCATTTT

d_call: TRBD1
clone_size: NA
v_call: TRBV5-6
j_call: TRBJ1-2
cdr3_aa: CASSLGDRMGGYTF
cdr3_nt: TGTGCCAGCAGCTTGGGGGACAGGATGGGCGGCTACACCTTC